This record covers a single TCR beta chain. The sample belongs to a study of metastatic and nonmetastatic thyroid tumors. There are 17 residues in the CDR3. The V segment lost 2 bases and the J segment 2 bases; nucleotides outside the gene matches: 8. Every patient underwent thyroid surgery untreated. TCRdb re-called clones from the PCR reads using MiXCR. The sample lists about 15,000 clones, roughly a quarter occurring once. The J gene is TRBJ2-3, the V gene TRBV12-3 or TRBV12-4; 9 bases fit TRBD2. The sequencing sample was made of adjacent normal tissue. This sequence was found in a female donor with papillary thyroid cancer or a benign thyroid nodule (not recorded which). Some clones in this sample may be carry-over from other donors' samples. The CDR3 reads CASSLLTSGTLTDTQYF. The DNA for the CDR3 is TGTGCCAGCAGTTTATTGACTAGCGGCACTCTCACAGATACGCAGTATTTT.